This passage covers 30 T cell receptor beta chains from one sample sequenced in a study of shared clonotypes between healthy human individuals. Generated by immunoSEQ multiplex PCR, the TCRdb table keeps only in-frame clones and is missing some. The sample has some 2,500,000 clones; approximately 93% are singletons. Sequenced: naive CD4+ T cells from PBMCs. As for subset: CD45RA+ positively selected. These receptors came from a young man in good health. Some clones in this sample may be carry-over from other donors' samples.

The chain recombines TRBV4-1 with TRBJ2-4; 8 nucleotides match TRBD2. The CDR3 extends over 16 amino acids. Germline V gives CDR1 MGHRA, CDR2 YSYEKL. The J segment lost 8 bases and the V segment lost 0 bases, leaving 9 bases of the junction unmatched. The CDR3 nucleotides are TGCGCCAGCAGCCAAGAAGGAGCGGGAGAATCGGACATTCAGTACTTC. This gives the protein CASSQEGAGESDIQYF.

The chain carries TRBV29-1 and TRBJ1-1; maybe TRBD1 (5 bases). V was cut by 6 bases and J by 4 bases, with 9 bases left in between. Germline V lookup: CDR1 SQVTM, CDR2 ANQGSEA. The CDR3 is 11 residues long. CDR3: CSVLGATEAFF. CDR3 DNA sequence: TGCAGCGTCCTAGGGGCCACTGAAGCTTTCTTT.

The gene calls are TRBV2 and TRBJ2-5; D is perhaps TRBD1 (7 bases). The germline V and J ends were trimmed by 5 bases and 2 bases, with 12 bases remaining between them. This CDR3 is built from 14 residues. Germline loops: CDR1 SNHLY, CDR2 FYNNEI. In DNA, the CDR3 is TGTGCCAGCAGTTTGACAGGGAGGCAAGAGACCCAGTACTTC. Residues: CASSLTGRQETQYF.

Written as DNA, the CDR3 is TGTGCCTGGAGTGAAGAGGGGAGCAGGGAGCTGTTTTTT. As protein: CAWSEEGSRELFF. The chain couples TRBV30 to TRBJ2-2; tentatively, D is TRBD1 or TRBD2 (5 bases each). With 1 base removed from V and 9 bases from J, the gap between germline ends came to 12 bases. Germline-derived CDR1 and CDR2 are GTSNPN and SVGIG (reference sequence). There are 13 residues in the CDR3. The full variable domain, in which reference TRBV30 and TRBJ2-2 provide the parts outside the CDR3, is SQTIHQWPATLVQPVGSPLSLECTVEGTSNPNLYWYRQAAGRGLQLLFYSVGIGQISSEVPQNLSASRPQDRQFILSSKKLLLSDSGFYLCAWSEEGSRELFFGEGSRLTVL.

The J gene is TRBJ2-3, the V gene TRBV11-2; 7 nucleotides line up with TRBD1. Trimming at V came to 6 bases and at J to 3 bases, leaving 9 bases not matched to a gene. Germline CDR1 SGHAT, CDR2 FQNNGV. The CDR3 is 15 amino acids. CDR3 amino acids: CASRDLTGRTDTQYF. In DNA, the CDR3 is TGTGCCAGCAGAGACCTGACAGGGAGAACAGATACGCAGTATTTT.

Details on this clone: The same CDR3 can be traced to other DNA sequences in this sample. CDR3 region: CASSLGQNYGYTF. The CDR3 bases are TGTGCCAGCAGCTTAGGGCAGAACTATGGCTACACCTTC. The rearrangement joins TRBV11-2 to TRBJ1-2; D call uncertain. Germline V lookup: CDR1 SGHAT, CDR2 FQNNGV. The CDR3 covers 13 residues. Trimming took 1 base from V and 2 from J, leaving 5 bases between them.

The genes are TRBV28 and TRBJ2-5; possibly TRBD1 for D (6 bases). Between the trimmed V and J ends, which lost 4 bases and 5 bases, there was a span of 20 bases. The CDR3 has 16 residues. The germline gives CDR1 MDHEN, CDR2 SYDVKM. The CDR3 DNA follows: TGTGCCAGCAGTTCCCAGGGACATTGGGACCCGGAGACCCAGTACTTC. Translating gives CASSSQGHWDPETQYF.

In regard to this clone: In the same sample, other DNA sequences code for this CDR3. The chain links TRBV29-1 to TRBJ1-1; unclear D gene. The CDR3 runs 11 residues. CDR1 SQVTM and CDR2 ANQGSEA come from the germline V gene. V lost 4 bases and J lost 4, with 7 bases in between. The CDR3 DNA reads TGCAGCGTTGTGCGGTCCACTGAAGCTTTCTTT. Protein sequence: CSVVRSTEAFF.

This chain uses TRBV5-1 with TRBJ2-5; D may correspond to TRBD1 or TRBD2 (5 bases each). Germline V gene lookup returns CDR1 SGHRS and CDR2 YFSETQ. CDR3 length: 13 residues. With 9 bases removed from V and 1 base from J, the gap between germline ends came to 13 bases. The CDR3 DNA reads TGCGCCACCTCCTCGGGACCCCAAGAGACCCAGTACTTC. It specifies CATSSGPQETQYF.

The chain couples TRBV28 to TRBJ1-1; D remains ambiguous. This CDR3 contains 12 residues. Per germline, CDR1 MDHEN and CDR2 SYDVKM. Trimming removed 7 bases at V and 3 bases at J, with 9 bases between. CDR3 protein: CASNEVDTEAFF. In DNA form, the CDR3 reads TGTGCCAGCAACGAGGTGGACACTGAAGCTTTCTTT.

This clone was recorded once. The V and J genes are TRBV5-8 and TRBJ1-5; TRBD1 is a possible D gene (6 bases). Trimming removed 4 bases at V and 0 bases at J, with 20 bases between. The germline gives CDR1 SGHTS, CDR2 YDEGEE. This CDR3 has 18 amino acids. The CDR3 reads CASSRPGTWGISNQPQHF. The CDR3 nucleotides are TGTGCCAGCAGCCGCCCGGGGACATGGGGGATTAGCAATCAGCCCCAGCATTTT.

The chain recombines TRBV5-1 with TRBJ2-3; D is unresolved. Trimming took 0 bases from V and 0 from J, leaving 8 bases between them. CDR3 length equals 15 residues. Per the germline V gene, CDR1 is SGHRS and CDR2 is YFSETQ. CDR3 in amino acids: CASSLAASSTDTQYF. CDR3 DNA: TGCGCCAGCAGCTTGGCGGCAAGTAGCACAGATACGCAGTATTTT.

This chain connects TRBV7-3 to TRBJ1-1, with D tentatively TRBD1 (6 bases). There are 15 residues in the CDR3. V was clipped by 1 base and J by 4 bases, with 13 bases between them. The germline CDR1 and CDR2 sequences are SGHTA and FQGTGA. The CDR3 sequence is CASSLMAGAGTEAFF. As DNA, the CDR3 is TGTGCCAGCAGCTTAATGGCGGGGGCAGGCACTGAAGCTTTCTTT.

The chain employs TRBV28 and TRBJ2-7; D may be TRBD1 (5 bases). Per germline, CDR1 MDHEN and CDR2 SYDVKM. Trimming took off 8 bases at V and 1 base at J, with 9 bases between the two ends. CDR3 length: 12 residues. The CDR3 nucleotides are TGTGCCAGCCGAGGACAATCCTACGAGCAGTACTTC. Protein sequence: CASRGQSYEQYF.

On this clone itself: This sample also contains other DNA sequences that code for the same CDR3. The J gene is TRBJ2-7, the V gene TRBV29-1; 7 nucleotides match TRBD1. With 3 bases clipped from V and 1 base from J, the junction kept 0 bases outside the gene matches. Germline V CDR1 and CDR2: SQVTM, ANQGSEA. CDR3 length: 12 residues. The CDR3 sequence is CSVEGQSYEQYF. The CDR3 coding sequence is TGCAGCGTTGAGGGACAGTCCTACGAGCAGTACTTC.

CDR3 sequence (DNA): TGTGCCAGCAGTTTATTCCAGGGAAACGGTCCCTACGAGCAGTACTTC. Translation: CASSLFQGNGPYEQYF. The chain recombines TRBV27 with TRBJ2-7; a weak D match, TRBD1 (5 bases). Trimming pared 1 base from V and 2 bases from J, leaving 15 bases between. The CDR3 runs 16 residues. Looked up from germline, CDR1 is MNHEY and CDR2 is SMNVEV (reference sequence).

This chain uses TRBV5-1 with TRBJ2-3, with 11 bases matching TRBD2. Germline values: CDR1 SGHRS, CDR2 YFSETQ. Trimming removed 4 bases from V and 5 bases from J; junction bases left unmatched: 12. The CDR3 loop spans 17 amino acids. The CDR3 reads CASSPSLAGGPVDTQYF. The CDR3 nucleotides read TGCGCCAGCAGCCCATCATTAGCGGGAGGGCCGGTAGATACGCAGTATTTT.

The chain combines TRBV6-6 with TRBJ2-3; weak D call: TRBD1 (7 bases). Looked up from germline, CDR1 is MNHNY and CDR2 is SVGAGI (reference sequence). The germline V and J ends were trimmed by 4 bases and 1 base, with 12 bases remaining between them. The CDR3 is made up of 15 amino acids. The CDR3 loop is CASSSQGGGTDTQYF. The CDR3, as DNA: TGTGCCAGCAGTTCCCAGGGGGGAGGCACAGATACGCAGTATTTT.

The chain employs TRBV6-5 and TRBJ2-7; perhaps TRBD2 as D (7 bases). Trimming took 6 bases from V and 2 from J, leaving 17 bases between them. Germline assignment: CDR1 MNHEY and CDR2 SVGAGI. The CDR3 spans 15 residues. CDR3 in DNA: TGTGCCAGCAGCATAAGGCGGGGGCTAACCTACGAGCAGTACTTC. Its protein product is CASSIRRGLTYEQYF.

The chain is built from TRBV5-1 and TRBJ2-7, with D maybe TRBD1 (6 bases). Germline lookup yields CDR1 SGHRS and CDR2 YFSETQ. The CDR3 spans 15 residues. V dropped 4 bases and J dropped 4 bases, with 18 bases sitting between them. The CDR3 is CASSTDPGTPYEQYF. CDR3 coding DNA: TGCGCCAGCAGCACAGACCCCGGGACACCTTACGAGCAGTACTTC.

V and J are TRBV28 and TRBJ1-6; 7 nucleotides agree with TRBD1. Trimming at V came to 7 bases and at J to 6 bases, leaving 3 bases not matched to a gene. This CDR3 has 13 residues. Germline lookup yields CDR1 MDHEN and CDR2 SYDVKM. The CDR3 spells CASTRDSNSPLHF. The DNA for the CDR3 is TGTGCCAGCACCCGGGACAGTAATTCACCCCTCCACTTT.

The gene calls are TRBV19 and TRBJ2-7; 9 bases map to TRBD1. Looked up from germline, CDR1 is LNHDA and CDR2 is SQIVND (reference sequence). The CDR3 is 15 residues long. Trimming cost V 5 bases and J 2 bases; bases outside gene matches: 7. CDR3 DNA: TGTGCCAGTAGTCGAGAGACAGGGGGGCCCTACGAGCAGTACTTC. Translated: CASSRETGGPYEQYF. Looking up the rest from reference TRBV19 and TRBJ2-7 gives the full variable domain: DGGITQSPKYLFRKEGQNVTLSCEQNLNHDAMYWYRQDPGQGLRLIYYSQIVNDFQKGDIAEGYSVSREKKESFPLTVTSAQKNPTAFYLCASSRETGGPYEQYFGPGTRLTVT.

This chain uses TRBV5-4 with TRBJ2-3; TRBD2 matches 9 bases. Germline values: CDR1 SGHNT, CDR2 YYREEE (reference sequence). The CDR3 runs 18 residues. The junction had 13 bases not matched to a gene; V was cut back by 0 bases and J by 5 bases. The CDR3 region is CASSLAFGGRASGDTQYF. DNA for the CDR3: TGTGCCAGCAGCTTGGCGTTTGGCGGGAGGGCCTCGGGAGATACGCAGTATTTT. The entire variable domain, with the rest obtained from reference TRBV5-4 and TRBJ2-3, is as follows: ETGVTQSPTHLIKTRGQQVTLRCSSQSGHNTVSWYQQALGQGPQFIFQYYREEENGRGNFPPRFSGLQFPNYSSELNVNALELDDSALYLCASSLAFGGRASGDTQYFGPGTRLTVL.

This clone has only a few counts. V and J are TRBV5-6 and TRBJ2-2; 8 positions match TRBD1. The CDR3 contains 15 residues. Germline V gives CDR1 SGHDT, CDR2 YYEEEE. V lost 5 bases to trimming and J lost 1 base; unmatched junction nucleotides: 4. CDR3 bases: TGTGCCAGCAGAGACAGGGGCGGGAACACCGGGGAGCTGTTTTTT. Amino acids: CASRDRGGNTGELFF.

The V gene is TRBV7-9, the J gene TRBJ2-7; 10 bases agree with TRBD1. Looked up from germline, CDR1 is SEHNR and CDR2 is FQNEAQ (reference sequence). CDR3 size: 16 residues. Trimming cost V 5 bases and J 2 bases; bases outside gene matches: 9. This CDR3 is CASSKPRQGAPYEQYF. CDR3 DNA: TGTGCCAGCAGCAAACCCCGACAGGGGGCCCCCTACGAGCAGTACTTC.

V gene TRBV30 combines with J gene TRBJ1-5; unclear D gene. The CDR3 consists of 13 residues. Trimming stripped 0 bases from V and 6 bases from J, with 9 bases between. Per germline, CDR1 GTSNPN and CDR2 SVGIG (reference sequence). The CDR3 DNA reads as TGTGCCTGGAGTGTTGGTGATGCTCAGCCCCAGCATTTT. It translates to CAWSVGDAQPQHF. Full variable domain (remainder filled in from reference TRBV30 and TRBJ1-5): SQTIHQWPATLVQPVGSPLSLECTVEGTSNPNLYWYRQAAGRGLQLLFYSVGIGQISSEVPQNLSASRPQDRQFILSSKKLLLSDSGFYLCAWSVGDAQPQHFGDGTRLSIL.

This sequence joins TRBV6-5 and TRBJ1-1; D is undetermined. Trimming took off 0 bases at V and 10 bases at J, with 12 bases between the two ends. The germline V gene has CDR1 MNHEY and CDR2 SVGAGI. The CDR3 spans 13 residues. The CDR3 DNA sequence: TGTGCCAGCAGTTACTCGAGGGAAGGGCGAGCTTTCTTT. It yields the protein CASSYSREGRAFF.

V usage is TRBV7-9 and J usage is TRBJ2-7; the match to TRBD1 covers 11 bases. Germline CDR1 and CDR2: SEHNR and FQNEAQ (reference sequence). The CDR3 runs to 16 residues. Losses at the gene ends were 3 bases for V and 0 bases for J; bases not matched to a gene: 4. The DNA for the CDR3 is TGTGCCAGCAGCTTCCAAGGACAGGGGGCCTCCTACGAGCAGTACTTC. It encodes CASSFQGQGASYEQYF.

The chain couples TRBV28 to TRBJ2-7, with D unclear. Germline CDR1 is MDHEN and CDR2 is SYDVKM. This CDR3 is 15 amino acids long. V lost 6 bases, J lost 0 bases, and 15 bases lay in between. The CDR3 sequence: CASSLPTVFSYEQYF. For the CDR3, the DNA is TGTGCCAGCAGCCTGCCTACGGTCTTCTCCTACGAGCAGTACTTC.

The chain is built from TRBV7-9 and TRBJ2-7; TRBD1 matches 7 bases. The CDR3 sequence is 15 residues long. Per the germline V gene, CDR1 is SEHNR and CDR2 is FQNEAQ (reference sequence). V shed 4 bases, J shed 9 bases, and the junction held 15 bases outside the gene matches. CDR3 residues: CASSSTDRDPGGQYF. The CDR3 DNA reads as TGTGCCAGCAGCTCGACCGACAGGGATCCTGGGGGGCAGTACTTC.